This T cell receptor (beta chain) was retrieved from a study of CD8 T cells in ankylosing spondylitis. TCRdb independently ran MiXCR on the 5' RACE reads; one entry per CDR3 protein. The data show 250,000 or so distinct CDR3 sequences, approximately 24% seen once. Details on this clonotype: Its antigen is unidentified.

Study conclusions and caveats: Ankylosing spondylitis blood appeared to be characterized by a TCR beta motif of under ten highly homologous variants. Previously reported in reactive arthritis synovial fluid and blood were some of the motif variants.

The CDR3 is 14 residues long. Germline V lookup: CDR1 SNHLY, CDR2 FYNNEI. V lost 5 bases, J lost 3 bases, and 10 bases lay in between. This receptor was obtained from a male donor with ankylosing spondylitis or in good health (not recorded which). The chain recombines TRBV2 with TRBJ2-2; a possible D gene is TRBD2 (5 bases). Sample: blood, either unsorted or a sorted T cell fraction (not recorded which). The CDR3 bases are TGTGCCAGCAGTCTACGGGAAGACACCGGGGAGCTGTTTTTT. It encodes CASSLREDTGELFF. Together with reference TRBV2 and TRBJ2-2, the CDR3 gives the full variable domain: EPEVTQTPSHQVTQMGQEVILRCVPISNHLYFYWYRQILGQKVEFLVSFYNNEISEKSEIFDDQFSVERPDGSNFTLKIRSTKLEDSAMYFCASSLREDTGELFFGEGSRLTVL.